The subject of this entry is one TCR beta chain. The antigen is undetermined. V lost 4 bases, J lost 0 bases, and 11 bases lay in between. The CDR3 loop spans 15 amino acids. Sequencing used immunoSEQ multiplex PCR; TCRdb keeps in-frame clones, though not all of them. The table records around 68,000 clones, roughly nine tenths of them present only once. This specimen comes from a study of OX40 agonist ivuxolimab in advanced cancers. Across the study: Every 2 weeks, ivuxolimab was infused into the patients intravenously at between 0.01 and 10 mg/kg.

Findings of the study overall: At 0.1 to 3.0 mg/kg and by week 6, clonal expansion occurred in CD4+ and CD8+ blood T cells.

Enrollment shut out patients with autoimmune disease history or systemic immunosuppression. Blood sampling was done at baseline, cycle 4 day 1, and cycle 7 day 1. The sequencing here drew on CD4+ or CD8+ T cells sorted from blood, taken in a trial of the OX40 agonist ivuxolimab. The sequence was obtained from an adult with an advanced solid tumor such as melanoma, head and neck, liver or kidney cancer. The chain couples TRBV5-3 to TRBJ2-1; D is unclear. TRBV5-3 is marked as an open reading frame, function uncertain. This chain's CDR3 is CARSPPNGSYNEQFF. The CDR3 nucleotides read TGTGCCAGAAGCCCGCCTAACGGCTCCTACAATGAGCAGTTCTTC.